The clone carrying this T cell receptor beta chain appeared a few times. The source of the sample is a study of blood T cell repertoires in COVID-19. In the study overall: The United States, Italy and Spain provided the acute and convalescent COVID-19 samples. PBMCs, B-cell-depleted T cells, or T cells provided the cDNA or gDNA that made up the material.

CDR3 length equals 16 residues. V was shortened by 5 bases and J by 2 bases, with 18 bases between the two germline ends. Germline V CDR1 and CDR2: SGHAT, FQNNGV. Methods used by the authors: How many nucleated cells were present was estimated from reference gene primer amplification. Here immunoSEQ multiplex PCR was the method, and the copy in TCRdb shows in-frame clones only, minus some. V and J calls plus clone size are reproduced from that table; the DNA served to infer D and trimming. The table lists 200,000 to 250,000 clones, roughly nine tenths of them singletons, with roughly 3% in the top ten.

This receptor was obtained from a young man with active or convalescent COVID-19. The J gene is TRBJ1-2, the V gene TRBV11-2; D is possibly TRBD1 (6 bases). The specimen sequenced was peripheral blood. CDR3: CASSTPQGLLNYGYTF. Here the CDR3 DNA reads TGTGCCAGCAGCACCCCGCAGGGGCTCCTAAACTATGGCTACACCTTC.